This T cell receptor beta chain was sequenced during a study of cytomegalovirus exposure and HLA in healthy donors. The study, taken as a whole, reports: One later analysis reportedly identified an Asian-associated ancestry cluster that showed fewer N-insertions than the roughly 620-donor mean.

Primers: 60 Vbeta forward and 13 Jbeta reverse. Generated by immunoSEQ multiplex PCR, the TCRdb table keeps only in-frame clones and is missing some. The profile shows 150,000 to 200,000 clones, 65% to 85% of them singletons. Germline loops: CDR1 MNHEY, CDR2 SMNVEV (reference sequence). V lost 7 bases and J lost 0, with 12 bases in between. The CDR3 has 14 amino acids. As for this clone: Its cognate antigen is unknown.

This chain joins TRBV27 and TRBJ1-2; D gene uncertain. This clonotype originated in a woman in her thirties in good health and CMV-seropositive. Material: PBMCs. The CDR3 sequence: CASNRGSANYGYTF. CDR3 coding DNA: TGTGCCAGCAATCGTGGCAGCGCTAACTATGGCTACACCTTC.